This TCR beta chain was sequenced for a study of blood T cell repertoires in COVID-19. Germline-derived CDR1 and CDR2 are MDHEN and SYDVKM. Trimming shortened V by 5 bases and J by 4 bases, and 21 bases separated the two germline ends. The CDR3 spans 16 residues. Repertoires were generated with immunoSEQ multiplex PCR, while TCRdb's copy carries only in-frame clones and drops some. The sample yields approximately 210,000 clones, 80% to 90% seen once. This chain connects TRBV28 to TRBJ2-7; D might be TRBD1 (6 bases). The sequenced sample consisted of peripheral blood. This receptor was taken from a man aged 25-45 years with active or convalescent COVID-19. The CDR3 reads CASSPHTGKRWYEQYF. The CDR3 DNA follows: TGTGCCAGCAGTCCACATACAGGGAAACGATGGTACGAGCAGTACTTC.